This T cell receptor (beta chain) is from a study of blood T cells in healthy people across ages. Investigators took around 10 milliliters of peripheral blood from every donor. CDR1 SGHRS and CDR2 YFSETQ come from the germline V gene. The CDR3 has 16 residues. With 3 bases clipped from V and 5 bases from J, the junction kept 6 bases outside the gene matches. The use of a sample-barcoded 5' primer and a J-beta primer mix characterized a second PCR of roughly 6 to 12 cycles. TCRdb re-derived calls from the 5' RACE reads in MiXCR, one entry per CDR3 protein. The sample contains hundreds of thousands of distinct CDR3 sequences, about 30% of which appear only once.

The rearrangement uses TRBV5-1 and TRBJ1-6; 9 bases fit TRBD1. The TCR comes from a woman aged 80 or older in good health. The sequenced sample consisted of blood. The CDR3 nucleotides read TGCGCCAGCAGCTGGGTCGGGACAGGGAATAATTCACCCCTCCACTTT. Protein sequence: CASSWVGTGNNSPLHF. Drawing the rest from reference TRBV5-1 and TRBJ1-6, the complete variable domain is KAGVTQTPRYLIKTRGQQVTLSCSPISGHRSVSWYQQTPGQGLQFLFEYFSETQRNKGNFPGRFSGRQFSNSRSEMNVSTLELGDSALYLCASSWVGTGNNSPLHFGNGTRLTVT.